This paragraph reports one TCR beta chain. Its antigen is undetermined. Sequenced by immunoSEQ multiplex PCR; TCRdb stores in-frame clones only, minus some. The repertoire consists of about 160,000 clones, with around 96% occurring once and the leading ten covering 0.89%. The data originate from a study of cytomegalovirus exposure and HLA in healthy donors. Broader study findings: Usually a TCR sequence was rare, but some public TCRs were found in many donors. The study listed under 200 cytomegalovirus-associated TCR beta chains. The classifier was said to identify cytomegalovirus status with high specificity and sensitivity. A few chains linked to CMV were shown in vitro to be specific for CMV antigens.

The sequenced sample was PBMCs. The receptor was isolated from a woman aged 18-29 years in good health and CMV-seronegative.

The CDR3 region has the DNA TGTGCCAGCAGCGACGGGGGGGTTGTAATGAACACTGAAGCTTTCTTT. This encodes CASSDGGVVMNTEAFF. The chain links TRBV9 to TRBJ1-1; TRBD1 might be the D (5 bases). The germline CDR1 and CDR2 sequences are SGDLS and YYNGEE. Between the trimmed V and J ends, which lost 3 bases and 0 bases, there was a span of 15 bases. The CDR3 sequence is 16 residues long.